This T cell receptor beta chain stems from a study of CD8 T cells in ankylosing spondylitis. Study-wide points: Earlier studies detected some motif variants in reactive arthritis synovial fluid and blood. Roughly eight highly homologous variants formed a TCR beta motif that appeared characteristic of ankylosing spondylitis blood. Significant enrichment of disease-linked clones was reported in matched ankylosing spondylitis synovial fluid.

TCRdb itself ran the 5' RACE reads through MiXCR, one entry per CDR3 protein. The sample comprises fewer than 550,000 distinct CDR3 sequences, approximately 5.3% of which are singletons, and roughly 3.5% rests with the top ten. This clonotype was recorded many times. The antigen remains undetermined. Sequencing was done on a sample of blood, either unsorted or a sorted T cell fraction (not recorded which). The clonotype comes from a male donor with ankylosing spondylitis.

CDR3 in DNA: TGTGCCACCAGTGATTTGGATAGCGGGAATGAGCAGTTCTTC. Translating gives CATSDLDSGNEQFF. V gene TRBV24-1 combines with J gene TRBJ2-1; TRBD2 matches 7 bases. The germline V gene has CDR1 KGHDR and CDR2 SFDVKD. The length of the CDR3 is 14 residues. The V gene end was trimmed by 0 bases and the J gene end by 7 bases; junction bases not matched to a gene: 2.